This TCR beta chain was obtained from a study of blood T cell repertoires in COVID-19 (dated by TCRdb to the early 2020s). Study-level background: Collaborator samples came from the United States, Italy and Spain and covered acute and convalescent phases of COVID-19. The material from the prospective study consisted of cDNA or gDNA derived from T cells, B-cell-depleted T cells, or PBMCs. Deeply sampled blood TCRbeta repertoires from subjects exposed to, actively infected with, or recovered from COVID-19 were included in the dataset. A freely available public database, intended as a resource for researchers studying the immune response to SARS-CoV-2, is where the repertoires were released. The samples were drawn from the first 160 participants of the ongoing ImmuneRACE study and from 1,254 subjects provided by 6 global collaborators. The sample metadata nearly always contained a de-identified subject ID, COVID-19 status, age in years and sex. HLA class I and class II types, where available, came from metadata supplied by the sample provider rather than from assay-based typing. Study-wide conclusions, independent of this receptor: The quantity of clinical and demographic metadata differed by source and by participant and was supplied without curation.

As regards this clone: Its antigen has not been determined. No much larger clone exists at a distance of one base, and base qualities are not known. Other nucleotide sequences from this sample produce the same CDR3.

V is shortened by 0 bases, J by 2 bases, and the region joining them spans 4 bases. The CDR3 measures 13 amino acids from cysteine to phenylalanine. The kept DNA is CDR3 alone, 39 bases in frame from the first base. Looking up the germline V gene yields CDR1 SGHNT and CDR2 YENEEA. Whole blood was collected in K2EDTA tubes by collaborating institutions according to the institutions' own protocols. Collaborator samples were shipped for TCRbeta analysis as frozen whole blood, isolated PBMCs, or DNA extracted from either sample type. The immunoSEQ Assay, a bias-controlled multiplex PCR, was used to amplify TCRbeta CDR3 regions from genomic DNA. On the authors' methods: Within the assay, amplification of reference gene primers was used to estimate how many nucleated cells each sample contained. To quantify the absolute abundance of each unique TCRbeta CDR3 rearrangement, sequence reads were collapsed and filtered. For each sample, productive Simpson clonality was calculated by taking the square root of Simpson's diversity index across productive rearrangements. In its TCRdb copy, this immuneACCESS table keeps in-frame sequences only and misses some clones. Where compared with another copy, unresolved V genes explain less than half of these, and the others have no known cause. V and J calls and clone size are those listed in that table; D and trimming were worked out from the DNA. Here the sample has approximately 230,000 clones; roughly four fifths occur a single time. The ten top clones hold roughly 10% of the sample.

This TCR derives from a man aged 80 or over with acute or convalescent COVID-19. The V gene is TRBV11-3 and the J gene is TRBJ2-5; no D gene is confidently identified. The sequenced material came from peripheral blood. The DNA sequence is given as TGTGCCAGCAGCTTAGATCGGCAAGAGACCCAGTACTTC. Its translation reads: CASSLDRQETQYF. The entire variable domain, with the stretches around the CDR3 drawn from the reference TRBV11-3 and TRBJ2-5 proteins, is EAGVVQSPRYKIIEKKQPVAFWCNPISGHNTLYWYLQNLGQGPELLIRYENEEAVDDSQLPKDRFSAERLKGVDSTLKIQPAELGDSAVYLCASSLDRQETQYFGPGTRLLVL.